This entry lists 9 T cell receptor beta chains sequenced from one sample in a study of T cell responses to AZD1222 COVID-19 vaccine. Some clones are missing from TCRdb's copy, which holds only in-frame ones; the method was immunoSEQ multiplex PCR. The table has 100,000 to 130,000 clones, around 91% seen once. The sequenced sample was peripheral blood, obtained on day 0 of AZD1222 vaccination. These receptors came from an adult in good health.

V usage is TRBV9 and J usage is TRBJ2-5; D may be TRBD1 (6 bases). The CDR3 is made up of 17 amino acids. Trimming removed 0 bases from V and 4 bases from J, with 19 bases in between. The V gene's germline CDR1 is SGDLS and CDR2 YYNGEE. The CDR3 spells CASSVGGSQGRGETQYF. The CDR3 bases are TGTGCCAGCAGCGTAGGGGGGTCGCAGGGGAGAGGAGAGACCCAGTACTTC.

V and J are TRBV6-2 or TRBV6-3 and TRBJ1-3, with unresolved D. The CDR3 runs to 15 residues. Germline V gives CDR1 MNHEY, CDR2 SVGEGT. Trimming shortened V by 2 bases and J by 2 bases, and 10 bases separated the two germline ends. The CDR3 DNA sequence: TGTGCCAGCAGTTACAGTGACGGACCTGGAAACACCATATATTTT. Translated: CASSYSDGPGNTIYF.

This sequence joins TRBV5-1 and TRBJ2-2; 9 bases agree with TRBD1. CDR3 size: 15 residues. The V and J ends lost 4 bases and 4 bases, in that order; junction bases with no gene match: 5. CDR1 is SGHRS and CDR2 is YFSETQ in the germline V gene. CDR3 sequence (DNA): TGCGCCAGCAGCCTCTGGACAGGGGTCACCGGGGAGCTGTTTTTT. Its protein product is CASSLWTGVTGELFF.

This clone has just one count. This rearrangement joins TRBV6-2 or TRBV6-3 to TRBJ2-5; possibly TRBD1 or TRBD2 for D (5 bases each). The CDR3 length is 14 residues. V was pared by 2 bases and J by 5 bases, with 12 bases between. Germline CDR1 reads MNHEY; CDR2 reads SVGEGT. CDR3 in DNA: TGTGCCAGCAGTTACGCCGGGACCCTGGAGACCCAGTACTTC. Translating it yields CASSYAGTLETQYF.

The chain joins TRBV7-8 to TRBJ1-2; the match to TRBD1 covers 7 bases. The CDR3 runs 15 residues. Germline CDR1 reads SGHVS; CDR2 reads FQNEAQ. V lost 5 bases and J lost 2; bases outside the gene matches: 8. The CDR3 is CASSGRQGENYGYTF. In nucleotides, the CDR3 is TGTGCCAGCAGCGGCAGACAGGGCGAAAACTATGGCTACACCTTC.

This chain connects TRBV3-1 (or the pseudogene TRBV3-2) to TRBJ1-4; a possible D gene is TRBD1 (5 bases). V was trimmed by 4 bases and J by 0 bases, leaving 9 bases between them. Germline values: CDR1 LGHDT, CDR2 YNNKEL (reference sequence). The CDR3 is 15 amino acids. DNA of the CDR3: TGTGCCAGCAGCCCTTTAGGGGCAACTAATGAAAAACTGTTTTTT. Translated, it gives CASSPLGATNEKLFF.

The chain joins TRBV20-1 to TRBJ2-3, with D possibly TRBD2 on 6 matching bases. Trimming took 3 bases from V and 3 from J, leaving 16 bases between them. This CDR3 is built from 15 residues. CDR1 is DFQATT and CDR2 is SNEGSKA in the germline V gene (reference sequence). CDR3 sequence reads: CSASRPGERTDTQYF. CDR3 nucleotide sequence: TGCAGTGCTAGTCGACCGGGGGAAAGGACAGATACGCAGTATTTT.

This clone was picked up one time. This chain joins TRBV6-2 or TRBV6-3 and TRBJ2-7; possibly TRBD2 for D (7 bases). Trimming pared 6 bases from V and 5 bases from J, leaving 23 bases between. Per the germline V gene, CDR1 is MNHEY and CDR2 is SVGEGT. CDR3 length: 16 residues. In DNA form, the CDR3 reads TGTGCCAGCAGCGACCACCGCCGGGGGGCCCTGGACGAGCAGTACTTC. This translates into CASSDHRRGALDEQYF.

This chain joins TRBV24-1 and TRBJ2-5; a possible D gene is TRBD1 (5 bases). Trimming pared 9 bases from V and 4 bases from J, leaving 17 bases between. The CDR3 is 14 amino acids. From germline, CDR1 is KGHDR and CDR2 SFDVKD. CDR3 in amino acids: CATSPGAAGETQYF. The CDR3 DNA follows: TGTGCCACCTCCCCTGGGGCGGCTGGAGAGACCCAGTACTTC.